Following are 11 T cell receptor beta chains from one sample sequenced in a study of blood T cells in healthy people across ages. A second PCR of 7 to 11 cycles used a sample-barcoded 5' primer and a J-beta primer mix. Via MiXCR, TCRdb re-called the 5' RACE reads, giving one row per CDR3 protein. The sample yields 710,000 or so distinct CDR3 sequences, around 32% seen once. Specimen: blood. The source is a woman older than 75 in good health.

In regard to this clonotype: This may be a read error, as it is one base from a much larger clone. The chain recombines TRBV2 with TRBJ1-2, with a tentative D call TRBD1 (6 bases). The V gene's germline CDR1 is SNHLY and CDR2 FYNNEI. The CDR3 has 12 amino acids. DNA for the CDR3: TGTGTCAGCGCGGACAGTAACTATGGCTACACCTTC. Encoded protein: CVSADSNYGYTF.

This clonotype has at least ten counts. The genes are TRBV29-1 and TRBJ1-2, with TRBD1 matching 7 bases. The CDR3 sequence is 14 residues long. Germline V gene lookup returns CDR1 SQVTM and CDR2 ANQGSEA. The V gene end was trimmed by 6 bases and the J gene end by 2 bases; junction bases not matched to a gene: 9. In DNA form, the CDR3 reads TGCAGCGTCACATTTCAACAGGGGAACTATGGCTACACCTTC. The encoded protein is CSVTFQQGNYGYTF.

This clonotype was recorded many times. V usage is TRBV6-1 and J usage is TRBJ2-1; D unclear. Germline assignment: CDR1 MNHNS and CDR2 SASEGT. The CDR3 is 14 residues long. Trimming left V 4 bases short and J 1 base short, with 8 bases between. DNA for the CDR3: TGTGCCAGCAGTGGGGTAGGTTCCTACAATGAGCAGTTCTTC. Its protein is CASSGVGSYNEQFF.

As regards this clonotype: It may be a read error: a sequence one base away is much more abundant. The J gene is TRBJ1-2, the V gene TRBV7-2; no definite D call. In germline, CDR1 is SGHTA, CDR2 FQGNSA. The CDR3 is made up of 13 amino acids. Trimming cost V 4 bases and J 9 bases, with 15 bases left between them. The DNA of the CDR3 is TGTGCCAGCAGCTCGGCCGTTATCGCTAGCTACACCTTC. Amino acids: CASSSAVIASYTF.

This clonotype was found many times. J is TRBJ2-1 and V is TRBV4-1; D is perhaps TRBD2 (5 bases). V was clipped by 4 bases and J by 8 bases, with 15 bases between them. Per germline, CDR1 MGHRA and CDR2 YSYEKL. This CDR3 is 14 amino acids long. CDR3 residues: CASSLQRGNHEQFF. CDR3 in DNA: TGCGCCAGCAGCCTCCAGAGAGGGAACCATGAGCAGTTCTTC.

A note on this clonotype: A much larger clone sits a single nucleotide away, making a read error possible. This chain uses TRBV28 with TRBJ2-7; 8 bases agree with TRBD1. The J call is uncertain, as TRBJ2-5 better fits the DNA end. The length of the CDR3 is 14 residues. Germline V gene sequence: CDR1 MDHEN, CDR2 SYDVKM. The CDR3 spells CASSGNRGLETQYF. In DNA form, the CDR3 reads TGTGCCAGCAGTGGCAACAGGGGGTTAGAGACCCAGTACTTC.

This clonotype was picked up many times. V and J are TRBV29-1 and TRBJ2-3; D not resolved. CDR3 length: 14 amino acids. Germline V lookup: CDR1 SQVTM, CDR2 ANQGSEA. V was trimmed by 4 bases and J by 4 bases, leaving 15 bases between them. CDR3 in amino acids: CSVAGNNPADTQYF. DNA of the CDR3: TGCAGCGTTGCCGGAAACAATCCGGCAGATACGCAGTATTTT.

The table lists this clonotype with many counts. J is TRBJ2-5 and V is TRBV7-2; D gene uncertain. The CDR3 sequence is 13 residues long. Trimming took 1 base from V and 11 from J, leaving 14 bases between them. Germline CDR1 SGHTA, CDR2 FQGNSA. The CDR3 loop reads CASSLGGNNEQYF. The DNA for the CDR3 is TGTGCCAGCAGCTTAGGCGGTAACAATGAGCAGTACTTC.

This chain links TRBV6-1 with TRBJ1-6, with D unresolved. CDR1 is MNHNS and CDR2 is SASEGT in the germline V gene. The ends were cut back, 1 base at V and 5 bases at J, with 6 bases in the middle. This CDR3 is built from 14 residues. The CDR3 sequence: CASSEGRDNSPLHF. The DNA of the CDR3 is TGTGCCAGCAGTGAAGGGCGGGATAATTCACCCCTCCACTTT.

The table lists this clonotype with many counts. This chain joins TRBV7-3 and TRBJ2-3; 7 positions match TRBD2. Germline V lookup: CDR1 SGHTA, CDR2 FQGTGA. The CDR3 sequence is 14 residues long. V shed 4 bases and J 8 bases; nucleotides not matched to a gene: 9. CDR3 amino acids: CASSSDGPGGTQYF. DNA of the CDR3: TGTGCCAGCAGCTCAGATGGACCGGGAGGTACGCAGTATTTT.

Notes on this clonotype: A much larger clone is a single base away; this may be a read error. The chain has TRBV3-1 and TRBJ2-3; 7 nucleotides match TRBD2. Trimming cost V 4 bases and J 1 base; bases outside gene matches: 8. The CDR3 covers 16 residues. Germline V lookup: CDR1 LGHDT, CDR2 YNNKEL (reference sequence). CDR3: CASSRRRAGRTDTQYF. The CDR3 nucleotides read TGTGCCAGCAGCCGCCGGCGAGCGGGGCGCACAGATACGCAGTATTTT.